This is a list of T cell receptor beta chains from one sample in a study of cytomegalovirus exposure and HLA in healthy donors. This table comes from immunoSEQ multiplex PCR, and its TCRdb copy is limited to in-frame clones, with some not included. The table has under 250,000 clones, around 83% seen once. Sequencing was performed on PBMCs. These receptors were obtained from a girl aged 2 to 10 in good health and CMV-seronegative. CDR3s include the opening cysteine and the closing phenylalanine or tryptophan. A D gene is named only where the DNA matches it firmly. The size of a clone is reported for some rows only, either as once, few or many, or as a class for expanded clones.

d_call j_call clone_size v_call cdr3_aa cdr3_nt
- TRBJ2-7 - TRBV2 CASSAVSIFSHEQYF TGTGCCAGCAGTGCGGTTAGCATTTTTTCCCACGAGCAGTACTTC
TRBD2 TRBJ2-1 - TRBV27 CASSLFRTSGSLYNEQFF TGTGCCAGCAGTTTATTTAGAACTAGCGGGAGTCTCTACAATGAGCAGTTCTTC
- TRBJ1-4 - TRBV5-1 CASSWARGEKLFF TGCGCCAGCAGCTGGGCCAGGGGTGAAAAACTGTTTTTT
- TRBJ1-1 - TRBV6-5 CASSLTGNTEAFF TGTGCCAGCAGTCTAACAGGGAACACTGAAGCTTTCTTT
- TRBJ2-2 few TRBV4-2 CASSQAGGELFF TGTGCCAGCAGCCAAGCGGGAGGGGAGCTGTTTTTT
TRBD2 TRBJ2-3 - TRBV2 CASSRGLAGAQAQYF TGTGCCAGCAGTCGGGGACTAGCGGGAGCCCAGGCGCAGTATTTT
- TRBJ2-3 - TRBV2 CASREGPSTDTQYF TGTGCCAGCAGGGAGGGACCAAGCACAGATACGCAGTATTTT
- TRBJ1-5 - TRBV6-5 CASSYSGQANQPQHF TGTGCCAGCAGTTACTCTGGGCAGGCTAATCAGCCCCAGCATTTT
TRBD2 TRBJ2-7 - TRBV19 CASSISGLSRYEQYF TGTGCCAGTAGTATCTCGGGACTATCCAGGTACGAGCAGTACTTC
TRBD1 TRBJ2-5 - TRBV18 CASSPGQGREETQYF TGTGCCAGCTCACCGGGACAGGGAAGAGAAGAGACCCAGTACTTC
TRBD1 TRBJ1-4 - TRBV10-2 CASRDRGTEKLFF TGCGCCAGCAGGGACAGGGGGACTGAAAAACTGTTTTTT
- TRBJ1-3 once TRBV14 CASSQDLNWGHPAAGNTIYF TGTGCCAGCAGCCAAGATTTAAACTGGGGACATCCGGCGGCTGGAAACACCATATATTTT
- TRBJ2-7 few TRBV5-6 CASSLGLDYEQYF TGTGCCAGCAGCTTGGGACTAGACTACGAGCAGTACTTC
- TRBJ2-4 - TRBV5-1 CASSLHRSGRYNIQYF TGCGCCAGCAGCCTGCACCGCTCAGGTCGCTATAACATTCAGTACTTC
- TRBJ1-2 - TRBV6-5 CASSYGGAPNYGYTF TGTGCCAGCAGTTACGGGGGGGCGCCTAACTATGGCTACACCTTC
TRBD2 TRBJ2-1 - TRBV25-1 CASSELGLADYNEQFF TGTGCCAGCAGTGAATTGGGACTAGCGGACTACAATGAGCAGTTCTTC
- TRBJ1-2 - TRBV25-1 CASSESTNYGYTF TGTGCCAGCAGTGAATCCACTAACTATGGCTACACCTTC
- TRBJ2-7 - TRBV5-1 CASSLEVAGREQYF TGCGCCAGCAGCTTGGAGGTGGCAGGGAGGGAGCAGTACTTC
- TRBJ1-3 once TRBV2 CASIRGTTARNTIYF TGTGCCAGCATTCGTGGGACAACCGCTAGAAACACCATATATTTT
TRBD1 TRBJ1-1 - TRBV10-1 CASSESTGDTEAFF TGCGCCAGCAGTGAATCTACAGGGGACACTGAAGCTTTCTTT
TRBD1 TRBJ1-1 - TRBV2 CASGTSGGNTEAFF TGTGCCAGCGGCACCTCAGGGGGGAACACTGAAGCTTTCTTT
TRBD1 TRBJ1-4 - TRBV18 CASSPLSGGTTNEKLFF TGTGCCAGCTCACCACTTTCAGGGGGAACGACTAATGAAAAACTGTTTTTT
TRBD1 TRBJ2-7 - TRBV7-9 CASSVPGTGVENEQYF TGTGCCAGCAGCGTTCCCGGGACAGGGGTGGAAAACGAGCAGTACTTC
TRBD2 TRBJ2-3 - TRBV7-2 CASIRTGLNTDTQYF TGTGCCAGCATCCGAACGGGACTAAACACAGATACGCAGTATTTT
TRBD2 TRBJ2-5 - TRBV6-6 CATKLAGGQETQYF TGTGCCACCAAACTAGCGGGGGGGCAAGAGACCCAGTACTTC